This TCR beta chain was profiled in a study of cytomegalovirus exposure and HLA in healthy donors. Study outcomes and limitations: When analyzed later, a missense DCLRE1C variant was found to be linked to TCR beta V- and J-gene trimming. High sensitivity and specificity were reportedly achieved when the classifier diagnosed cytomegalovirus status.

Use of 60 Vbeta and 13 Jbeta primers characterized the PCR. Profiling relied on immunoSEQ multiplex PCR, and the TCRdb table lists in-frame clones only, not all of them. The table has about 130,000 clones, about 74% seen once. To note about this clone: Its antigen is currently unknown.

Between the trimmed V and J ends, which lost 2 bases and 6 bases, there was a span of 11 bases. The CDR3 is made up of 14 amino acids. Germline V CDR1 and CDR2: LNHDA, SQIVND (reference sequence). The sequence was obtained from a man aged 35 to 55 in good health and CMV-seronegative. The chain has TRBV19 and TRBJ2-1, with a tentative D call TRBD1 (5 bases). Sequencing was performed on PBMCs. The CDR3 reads CASSITGSPNEQFF. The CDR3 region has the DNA TGTGCCAGTAGTATAACAGGCAGCCCCAATGAGCAGTTCTTC. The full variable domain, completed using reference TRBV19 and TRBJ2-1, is DGGITQSPKYLFRKEGQNVTLSCEQNLNHDAMYWYRQDPGQGLRLIYYSQIVNDFQKGDIAEGYSVSREKKESFPLTVTSAQKNPTAFYLCASSITGSPNEQFFGPGTRLTVL.